This T cell receptor (beta chain) was recovered during a study of molecular identifiers for immune sequencing clone quantification. For the study at large: RNA, taken in replicates from approximately 20,000 or 98,000 naive CD8 cells, was split five ways, with four sequenced.

Of note for this clonotype: A read error may be the cause here, since a much bigger clone is one base away.

One entry per CDR3 protein results from TCRdb running MiXCR on the PCR reads. The table lists approximately 500,000 distinct CDR3 sequences, about 25% of them singletons, with about 0.75% in the top ten. The source of this sequence is a human donor in good health. Some libraries in this study had Jurkat cell RNA spiked in. Sequenced input: naive CD8+ T cells from blood, with Jurkat cell RNA spiked in. Subset indicated: FACS-sorted CD8+CD4-CCR7+CD45RA+ naive T cells.

As DNA, the CDR3 is TGCGCCAGCACCGCCCCCGGGGACTCCATGCGGAAGCCTAGCACAGATACGCAGTATTTT. It codes for CASTAPGDSMRKPSTDTQYF. The chain is built from TRBV5-1 and TRBJ2-3; D is possibly TRBD2 (6 bases). Germline CDR1 and CDR2: SGHRS and YFSETQ. CDR3 size: 20 residues. V shed 6 bases and J shed 0 bases, with 29 bases lying between them.